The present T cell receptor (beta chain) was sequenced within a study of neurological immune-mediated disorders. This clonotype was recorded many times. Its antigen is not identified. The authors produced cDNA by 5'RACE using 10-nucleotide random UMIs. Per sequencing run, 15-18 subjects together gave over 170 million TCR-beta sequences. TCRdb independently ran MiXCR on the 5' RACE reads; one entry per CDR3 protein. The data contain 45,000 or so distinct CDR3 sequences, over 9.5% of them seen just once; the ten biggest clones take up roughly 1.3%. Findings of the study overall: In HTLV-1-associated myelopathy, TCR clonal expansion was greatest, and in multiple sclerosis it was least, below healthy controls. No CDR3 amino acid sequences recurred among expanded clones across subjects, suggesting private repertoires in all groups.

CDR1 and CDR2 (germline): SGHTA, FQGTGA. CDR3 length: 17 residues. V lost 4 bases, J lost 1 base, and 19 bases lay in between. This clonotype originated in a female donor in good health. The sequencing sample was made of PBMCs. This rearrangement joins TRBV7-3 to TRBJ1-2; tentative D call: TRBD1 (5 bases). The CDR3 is CASSSQARGGDNYGYTF. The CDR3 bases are TGTGCCAGCAGCTCCCAGGCCCGGGGAGGGGATAACTATGGCTACACCTTC.